This record looks at one T cell receptor (beta chain) sequence and its context. This clonotype turned up a few times. The antigen this receptor binds is unknown. No quality values exist for individual bases; no much larger clone is one base distant. This entry belongs to a study of CD8 T cells in ankylosing spondylitis (dated by TCRdb to 2016 to 2017). Regarding the study in general: The study profiled T cell receptor beta repertoires in healthy donors and ankylosing spondylitis patients to find disease-linked TCR variants. In total, the full study cohort was made up of over a hundred healthy donors and 25 to 30 ankylosing spondylitis patients. Samples of peripheral blood were taken, and for ankylosing spondylitis patients, synovial fluid was collected as well.

General findings and caveats noted by the study authors: The disease-linked clones had a CD8+ phenotype and were found at relatively low frequencies in peripheral blood. A TCR beta motif of fewer than 10 highly homologous amino acid variants appeared characteristic of blood from ankylosing spondylitis patients. According to the report, matched synovial fluid samples from ankylosing spondylitis patients were significantly enriched for the disease-linked clones. Some of the motif variants had been reported before in the synovial fluid and blood of reactive arthritis patients, a finding that suggests common disease-initiation mechanisms.

These reads were obtained on an Illumina HiSeq 2500. TCR beta libraries were prepared by quantitative 5'-RACE with molecular barcodes. The study's own analysis went as follows. A new computational method, built on a probabilistic model of VDJ rearrangement, was used to identify disease-linked TCR variants. Clones were called with MiXCR by TCRdb after fastp trimmed the public reads at Q25, and only in-frame beta chains were retained. CDR3 protein sequences are deduplicated, and each keeps its most common genes and DNA. These V and J calls rely on TCRdb rather than the paper's analysis. A total of around 250,000 distinct CDR3 sequences appear in this sample, around 10% of them only once. The ten largest clonotypes hold 6.8% of the sample. The sequence derives from a male donor with ankylosing spondylitis or in good health (not recorded which). Sample: blood, either unsorted or a sorted T cell fraction (not recorded which).

The DNA is TGCGCCAGCAGCGTCCGGGACCCCCAAGAGACCCAGTACTTC. Its amino acids are CASSVRDPQETQYF. The rearrangement joined TRBV5-1 to TRBJ2-5; the D gene is possibly TRBD1 or TRBD2, each agreeing over 5 bases. The CDR3 measures 14 amino acids from cysteine to phenylalanine. Just the 42-base CDR3 DNA is kept, in frame starting at base 1. Deletion took 4 bases off V and 1 base off J, with a span of 11 bases between the germline ends. Per the germline V gene, SGHRS is the CDR1 and YFSETQ is the CDR2.